The 22 T cell receptor beta chains in this list originate from one sample, sequenced in a study of blood T cell repertoires in COVID-19. TCRdb keeps only in-frame clones here, not all; method: immunoSEQ multiplex PCR. The data show 200,000 to 300,000 clones, about nine tenths seen once. Material for sequencing was peripheral blood. These receptors were collected from a woman between 25 and 40 years old with COVID-19, enrolled during active disease.

The chain joins TRBV28 to TRBJ2-3, with D maybe TRBD2 (7 bases). V was shortened by 8 bases and J by 2 bases, with 17 bases between the two germline ends. The CDR3 extends over 15 amino acids. Germline V CDR1 and CDR2: MDHEN, SYDVKM. CDR3 nucleotides: TGTGCCAGCCGGGGGGCATGGATGCTCACAGATACGCAGTATTTT. As protein: CASRGAWMLTDTQYF.

This chain links TRBV19 with TRBJ2-1; 13 bases align to TRBD2. CDR3 length: 19 residues. Germline V gene lookup returns CDR1 LNHDA and CDR2 SQIVND (reference sequence). The V and J ends lost 5 bases and 1 base, in that order; junction bases with no gene match: 11. The chain's CDR3 is CASSPRLAGGPPSYNEQFF. The CDR3 DNA is TGTGCCAGTAGTCCTCGACTAGCGGGGGGCCCTCCTTCCTACAATGAGCAGTTCTTC.

The rearrangement links TRBV6-2 or TRBV6-3 to TRBJ2-3; TRBD2 agrees at 12 bases. V was pared by 4 bases and J by 8 bases, with 4 bases of the junction left unmatched. The CDR3 spans 14 residues. Germline V gene sequence: CDR1 MNHEY, CDR2 SVGEGT. As DNA, the CDR3 is TGTGCCAGCAGTTCTAGCGGGAGGGCCGGTACGCAGTATTTT. Translated: CASSSSGRAGTQYF.

This sequence joins TRBV27 and TRBJ1-2; D possibly corresponds to TRBD1 (5 bases). V lost 3 bases and J 0 bases, leaving 8 bases between the germline ends. Germline CDR1 and CDR2: MNHEY and SMNVEV (reference sequence). CDR3 length equals 14 residues. CDR3 DNA sequence: TGTGCCAGCAGTTTGGGGCCGACTAACTATGGCTACACCTTC. It translates to CASSLGPTNYGYTF.

The gene calls are TRBV6-1 and TRBJ2-2; TRBD2 matches at 8 bases. The germline V gene has CDR1 MNHNS and CDR2 SASEGT. The CDR3 runs 15 residues. The V segment lost 3 bases and the J segment 6 bases; nucleotides outside the gene matches: 6. The CDR3 nucleotides read TGTGCCAGCAGTGAGGGACTAGTGGTCGCCGGGGAGCTGTTTTTT. Its protein product is CASSEGLVVAGELFF.

This chain joins TRBV10-3 and TRBJ1-3; 7 positions match TRBD1. Germline CDR1 is ENHRY and CDR2 is SYGVKD. V lost 6 bases, J lost 0 bases, and 5 bases stayed unmatched. The CDR3 is made up of 15 amino acids. For the CDR3, the DNA is TGTGCCATCAGCCTGGGACAGTCCTCTGGAAACACCATATATTTT. This gives the protein CAISLGQSSGNTIYF.

The CDR3 sequence is CASPGAGGIEAFF. CDR3 bases: TGCGCCAGCCCTGGGGCAGGGGGCATTGAAGCTTTCTTT. J is TRBJ1-1 and V is TRBV10-2; 8 bases line up with TRBD1. The CDR3 sequence is 13 residues long. Germline V gene lookup returns CDR1 WSHSY and CDR2 SAAADI. V gave up 8 bases and J gave up 7 bases; unmatched junction bases: 9.

V gene TRBV11-2 combines with J gene TRBJ2-1; 10 bases align to TRBD1. Germline CDR1 is SGHAT and CDR2 is FQNNGV. This CDR3 is built from 15 residues. The V segment lost 5 bases and the J segment 11 bases; nucleotides outside the gene matches: 12. The CDR3 loop is CASSLRQGAPPKQFF. DNA for the CDR3: TGTGCCAGCAGCCTCAGACAGGGGGCTCCACCTAAGCAGTTCTTC.

The rearrangement uses TRBV19 and TRBJ1-6, with D possibly matching TRBD1 (5 bases). Germline V gene lookup returns CDR1 LNHDA and CDR2 SQIVND (reference sequence). The V and J ends lost 7 bases and 5 bases respectively, with 15 bases between them. This CDR3 is built from 15 residues. In DNA form, the CDR3 reads TGTGCCAGTACTTTAGACGGGGGAAATAATTCACCCCTCCACTTT. It specifies CASTLDGGNNSPLHF. Filled out from reference TRBV19 and TRBJ1-6, the complete variable domain reads DGGITQSPKYLFRKEGQNVTLSCEQNLNHDAMYWYRQDPGQGLRLIYYSQIVNDFQKGDIAEGYSVSREKKESFPLTVTSAQKNPTAFYLCASTLDGGNNSPLHFGNGTRLTVT.

This clone appeared once. The chain is built from TRBV4-1 and TRBJ2-7; 14 nucleotides line up with TRBD2. Germline values: CDR1 MGHRA, CDR2 YSYEKL. The CDR3 is 17 amino acids. Trimming removed 2 bases from V and 4 bases from J; junction bases left unmatched: 7. In DNA form, the CDR3 reads TGCGCCAGCAGCCAACGACTAGCGGGAGGGACCCTATACGAGCAGTACGTC. As protein: CASSQRLAGGTLYEQYV.

J is TRBJ2-7 and V is TRBV7-2; a possible D gene is TRBD2 (7 bases). The CDR3 contains 16 residues. Germline V gene sequence: CDR1 SGHTA, CDR2 FQGNSA. V lost 2 bases and J 5 bases, leaving 19 bases between the germline ends. Here the CDR3 DNA reads TGTGCCAGCAGCTTAAGGGGGGGGAACTCCGGGGACGAGCAGTACTTC. This sequence encodes CASSLRGGNSGDEQYF.

The V gene is TRBV5-4, the J gene TRBJ1-2; D is possibly TRBD1 (5 bases). V was pared by 4 bases and J by 2 bases, with 12 bases between. Looked up from germline, CDR1 is SGHNT and CDR2 is YYREEE (reference sequence). The CDR3 runs to 14 residues. This chain's CDR3 is CASSPPGQNYGYTF. The CDR3 DNA is TGTGCCAGCAGCCCACCAGGGCAGAACTATGGCTACACCTTC.

The chain has TRBV28 and TRBJ2-7; the D gene is possibly TRBD2 (6 bases). This CDR3 region has 13 residues. V was cut by 3 bases and J by 11 bases, with 17 bases left in between. Germline V gives CDR1 MDHEN, CDR2 SYDVKM. CDR3 DNA sequence: TGTGCCAGCAGTTTGAGTCCCAGGTCGGGGGAGTACTTC. As protein: CASSLSPRSGEYF.

The chain recombines TRBV9 with TRBJ2-3; 11 nucleotides match TRBD2. V was clipped by 4 bases and J by 4 bases; unmatched bases: 5. The CDR3 runs 15 residues. CDR1 is SGDLS, CDR2 YYNGEE, per germline. As DNA, the CDR3 is TGTGCCAGCAGCCGTAGCGGGAGGGCCCCAGATACGCAGTATTTT. It yields the protein CASSRSGRAPDTQYF.

V usage is TRBV10-3 and J usage is TRBJ1-2; D remains unclear. Between the trimmed V and J ends, which lost 0 bases and 4 bases, there was a span of 18 bases. Germline V gene data show CDR1 as ENHRY and CDR2 as SYGVKD. CDR3 length: 17 amino acids. The chain's CDR3 is CAISESRAGGKGYGYTF. The CDR3 DNA reads as TGTGCCATCAGTGAGTCAAGGGCCGGAGGGAAGGGCTATGGCTACACCTTC.

The V call is TRBV11-2, the J call TRBJ1-1, with 7 nucleotides matching TRBD1. The CDR3 sequence is 14 residues long. Germline V gives CDR1 SGHAT, CDR2 FQNNGV. J gave up 5 bases and V 1 base, and 4 bases lay outside the gene matches. CDR3: CASSLGQGFTEAFF. CDR3 DNA sequence: TGTGCCAGCAGCTTAGGACAGGGTTTTACTGAAGCTTTCTTT.

This chain joins TRBV7-2 and TRBJ2-7; 9 bases agree with TRBD1. The CDR3 sequence is 13 residues long. Germline assignment: CDR1 SGHTA and CDR2 FQGNSA. V lost 7 bases, J lost 6 bases, and 7 bases stayed unmatched. This chain's CDR3 is CASKWDRVSEQYF. In nucleotides, the CDR3 is TGTGCCAGCAAGTGGGACAGGGTAAGCGAGCAGTACTTC.

The chain employs TRBV7-9 and TRBJ1-6; D unresolved. The germline V and J ends were trimmed by 3 bases and 7 bases, with 16 bases remaining between them. Germline V gene sequence: CDR1 SEHNR, CDR2 FQNEAQ (reference sequence). The length of the CDR3 is 16 residues. The CDR3 sequence is CASSFSPAGGNSPLHF. Written as DNA, the CDR3 is TGTGCCAGCAGCTTCTCACCCGCGGGAGGAAATTCACCCCTCCACTTT.

The chain couples TRBV5-1 to TRBJ1-2, with D maybe TRBD1 (5 bases). Germline V CDR1 and CDR2: SGHRS, YFSETQ. V lost 5 bases and J 1 base, leaving 15 bases between the germline ends. The CDR3 consists of 15 residues. The CDR3 region is CASSSRDSYNYGYTF. As DNA, the CDR3 is TGCGCCAGCAGTAGCCGGGACTCCTATAACTATGGCTACACCTTC.

The CDR3 loop is CASSRRTGSHEQYF. The DNA of the CDR3 is TGTGCCAGCAGCCGCAGGACAGGGTCCCACGAGCAGTACTTC. This chain connects TRBV7-6 to TRBJ2-7; 8 bases map to TRBD1. Per germline, CDR1 SGHVS and CDR2 FNYEAQ. This CDR3 has 14 amino acids. The J segment lost 5 bases and the V segment lost 5 bases, leaving 8 bases of the junction unmatched.

The chain combines TRBV6-5 with TRBJ1-2; D is undetermined. Germline assignment: CDR1 MNHEY and CDR2 SVGAGI. This CDR3 contains 14 residues. V lost 7 bases, J lost 0 bases, and 12 bases lay in between. Written as DNA, the CDR3 is TGTGCCAGCACCCACGGAGATACTAACTATGGCTACACCTTC. It codes for CASTHGDTNYGYTF.

This clone was detected once. The V gene is TRBV7-9, the J gene TRBJ2-6; D is unclear. CDR1 is SEHNR, CDR2 FQNEAQ, per germline (reference sequence). V gave up 5 bases and J gave up 4 bases, with 9 bases separating them. There are 14 residues in the CDR3. The CDR3, as DNA: TGTGCCAGCAGCCCCGCGTTAGGGGCCAACGTCCTGACTTTC. It encodes CASSPALGANVLTF.